Below are 32 T cell receptor beta chains sequenced from a single sample in a study of cytotoxic CD8 clonotypes in ibrutinib-treated CLL. Produced via immunoSEQ multiplex PCR; TCRdb's table is partial and in-frame only. The sample lists a few hundred thousand clones; 60% to 75% were seen once. The source was PBMCs, collected after 24 months of ibrutinib treatment. The receptors were gathered from a human donor with chronic lymphocytic leukemia.

The chain employs TRBV2 and TRBJ2-7; 8 bases align to TRBD1. This CDR3 contains 14 residues. The germline gives CDR1 SNHLY, CDR2 FYNNEI. The trim removed 4 bases at V and 3 bases at J, leaving 5 bases unmatched. The CDR3 bases are TGTGCCAGCAGTGTCCCGGACAGGGACTACGAGCAGTACTTC. This translates into CASSVPDRDYEQYF.

The chain links TRBV7-9 to TRBJ2-7; D call uncertain. V was cut by 4 bases and J by 6 bases, with 10 bases left in between. The CDR3 spans 12 residues. Germline CDR1 and CDR2: SEHNR and FQNEAQ (reference sequence). This CDR3 is CASSSPVLEQYF. In DNA, the CDR3 is TGTGCCAGCAGCTCGCCCGTCCTCGAGCAGTACTTC.

The rearrangement joins TRBV10-1 to TRBJ2-7, with D maybe TRBD2 (6 bases). CDR1 is WNHNN, CDR2 SYGVQD, per germline (reference sequence). The ends were cut back, 5 bases at V and 6 bases at J, with 11 bases in the middle. The CDR3 totals 12 residues. The CDR3 nucleotides read TGCGCCAGCAGTTTGCCCGGGGGCGAGCAGTACTTC. This sequence encodes CASSLPGGEQYF.

The chain joins TRBV19 to TRBJ2-2; TRBD1 matches 10 bases. Trimming at V came to 5 bases and at J to 6 bases, leaving 9 bases not matched to a gene. The germline gives CDR1 LNHDA, CDR2 SQIVND (reference sequence). This CDR3 region has 16 residues. The CDR3 coding sequence is TGTGCCAGTAGTCTCTCACAGGGACAGGGGCCCGGGGAGCTGTTTTTT. It is translated as CASSLSQGQGPGELFF.

The chain is built from TRBV6-5 and TRBJ2-7; maybe TRBD2 (7 bases). The CDR3 is made up of 13 amino acids. Germline CDR1 is MNHEY and CDR2 is SVGAGI. V was cut by 9 bases and J by 3 bases, with 15 bases left in between. The CDR3, as DNA: TGTGCCAGTACTCGGGGAGGGGGCTACGAGCAGTACTTC. Translating it yields CASTRGGGYEQYF.

As concerns this clone: This same CDR3 is encoded by further DNA sequences in the sample. This sequence joins TRBV27 and TRBJ2-1; 9 positions match TRBD2. The junction had 2 bases not matched to a gene; V was cut back by 5 bases and J by 0 bases. The CDR3 spans 15 residues. The V gene's germline CDR1 is MNHEY and CDR2 SMNVEV (reference sequence). In DNA form, the CDR3 reads TGTGCCAGCAGTAGTAGCGGGAGCTCCTACAATGAGCAGTTCTTC. Protein product: CASSSSGSSYNEQFF.

This clone was observed once. The gene calls are TRBV2 and TRBJ2-3; the match to TRBD2 covers 8 bases. Looked up from germline, CDR1 is SNHLY and CDR2 is FYNNEI. V trimming: 7 bases; J trimming: 1 base; junction bases outside the gene matches: 7. The CDR3 runs 15 residues. CDR3 loop: CASIEAGGRTDTQYF. CDR3 in DNA: TGTGCCAGCATTGAGGCGGGAGGCCGCACAGATACGCAGTATTTT.

This sequence joins TRBV10-2 and TRBJ2-6; possible D gene TRBD2, 6 bases. Germline V CDR1 and CDR2: WSHSY, SAAADI. Trimming stripped 2 bases from V and 0 bases from J, with 11 bases between. The CDR3 runs to 17 residues. The CDR3 bases are TGCGCCAGCAGTGAGGGCGGGAAGTACTCTGGGGCCAACGTCCTGACTTTC. This codes for CASSEGGKYSGANVLTF.

This chain uses TRBV15 with TRBJ1-4; TRBD1 matches 8 bases. V dropped 0 bases and J dropped 8; count of bases not matched to a gene: 2. Looked up from germline, CDR1 is LNHNV and CDR2 is YYDKDF (reference sequence). The CDR3 has 14 residues. The DNA for the CDR3 is TGTGCCACCAGCAGAGACAGGGGGCAGGAAAAACTGTTTTTT. Amino acids: CATSRDRGQEKLFF.

In DNA form, the CDR3 reads TGTGCCAGCAGCACGGAGGTCGGGGTTGAGACCCAGTACTTC. This encodes CASSTEVGVETQYF. The V and J genes are TRBV7-9 and TRBJ2-5, with TRBD2 as a possible D gene (5 bases). The germline gives CDR1 SEHNR, CDR2 FQNEAQ (reference sequence). This CDR3 comprises 14 residues. The V gene lost 5 bases and the J gene lost 5 bases, with 15 bases spanning the gap. Supplemented by reference TRBV7-9 and TRBJ2-5, the full variable domain reads DTGVSQNPRHKITKRGQNVTFRCDPISEHNRLYWYRQTLGQGPEFLTYFQNEAQLEKSRLLSDRFSAERPKGSFSTLEIQRTEQGDSAMYLCASSTEVGVETQYFGPGTRLLVL.

The chain carries TRBV28 and TRBJ2-1; D is undetermined. Per the germline V gene, CDR1 is MDHEN and CDR2 is SYDVKM. The CDR3 runs to 14 residues. The V gene lost 5 bases and the J gene lost 8 bases, with 16 bases spanning the gap. CDR3 sequence reads: CASSSPDLPDEQFF. The CDR3 bases are TGTGCCAGCAGTAGCCCGGACCTTCCGGATGAGCAGTTCTTC.

This chain uses TRBV5-1 with TRBJ2-3, with D maybe TRBD1 (7 bases). Germline lookup yields CDR1 SGHRS and CDR2 YFSETQ. The CDR3 has 15 residues. V was trimmed by 5 bases and J by 5 bases, leaving 18 bases between them. The CDR3 sequence: CASRPGAGGEDTQYF. The CDR3 region has the DNA TGCGCCAGCAGGCCGGGGGCAGGGGGTGAAGATACGCAGTATTTT.

J is TRBJ2-1 and V is TRBV12-5; the D is unclear. CDR1 is LGHNT and CDR2 is FRNRAP in the germline V gene. The CDR3 is 18 amino acids. Trimming left V 0 bases short and J 5 bases short, with 20 bases between. The chain's CDR3 is CASGLVHKQSTIDNEQFF. The CDR3 DNA follows: TGTGCTAGTGGTTTGGTACACAAGCAGTCCACTATAGACAATGAGCAGTTCTTC.

V gene TRBV28 combines with J gene TRBJ1-2; 11 positions match TRBD1. There are 15 residues in the CDR3. J was trimmed by 4 bases and V by 7 bases; bases with no gene match: 8. Germline assignment: CDR1 MDHEN and CDR2 SYDVKM. CDR3 in DNA: TGTGCCAGCACCGATGGACAGGGGGCTGGCTATGGCTACACCTTC. Translation gives CASTDGQGAGYGYTF.

This sequence joins TRBV9 and TRBJ2-1, with 7 bases fitting TRBD2. V was clipped by 2 bases and J by 5 bases; unmatched bases: 7. Germline CDR1 SGDLS, CDR2 YYNGEE. The CDR3 covers 15 residues. The CDR3 sequence is CASSVQRDFNNEQFF. The CDR3 region has the DNA TGTGCCAGCAGCGTCCAGCGGGATTTTAACAATGAGCAGTTCTTC.

This chain joins TRBV9 and TRBJ2-2; D is uncertain. Germline-derived CDR1 and CDR2 are SGDLS and YYNGEE. This CDR3 spans 16 amino acids. V dropped 0 bases and J dropped 2 bases, with 11 bases sitting between them. CDR3 nucleotides: TGTGCCAGCAGCGTAGGCAAAGTCTCAAACACCGGGGAGCTGTTTTTT. Translated: CASSVGKVSNTGELFF.

This clone was counted a single time. The chain combines TRBV19 with TRBJ2-1, with D possibly matching TRBD2 (6 bases). Germline CDR1 LNHDA, CDR2 SQIVND (reference sequence). This CDR3 is built from 17 residues. Trimming shortened V by 3 bases and J by 5 bases, and 20 bases separated the two germline ends. CDR3 coding DNA: TGTGCCAGTAGTATGCGCCGGGAGAAAGTCAGAGACAATGAGCAGTTCTTC. Translation gives CASSMRREKVRDNEQFF.

The chain couples TRBV29-1 to TRBJ2-6; D unresolved. Germline CDR1 and CDR2: SQVTM and ANQGSEA. Trimming removed 3 bases at V and 0 bases at J, with 3 bases between. There are 13 residues in the CDR3. The CDR3 region has the DNA TGCAGCGTTGACCTCTCTGGGGCCAACGTCCTGACTTTC. Amino acid sequence: CSVDLSGANVLTF.

V and J are TRBV7-3 and TRBJ2-3; D unresolved. Germline V gene data show CDR1 as SGHTA and CDR2 as FQGTGA. Trimming shortened V by 8 bases and J by 0 bases, and 6 bases separated the two germline ends. The CDR3 totals 12 residues. The CDR3 DNA reads as TGTGCCAGCCAAGGAAGCACAGATACGCAGTATTTT. It is translated as CASQGSTDTQYF.

This clone was observed a few times. This chain links TRBV25-1 with TRBJ2-7, with 11 bases fitting TRBD2. CDR3 length: 13 residues. The germline CDR1 and CDR2 sequences are MGHDK and SYGVNS. V lost 9 bases to trimming and J lost 4 bases; unmatched junction nucleotides: 5. CDR3 DNA sequence: TGTGCCAGTTCACTAGCGGGAGCTTACGAGCAGTACTTC. It codes for CASSLAGAYEQYF.

The chain has TRBV7-3 and TRBJ2-1; no reliable D call. The CDR3 extends over 17 amino acids. Trimming pared 0 bases from V and 12 bases from J, leaving 24 bases between. Germline CDR1 reads SGHTA; CDR2 reads FQGTGA. DNA of the CDR3: TGTGCCAGCAGCTTAACTTACAGCTCAGCTCCCTCTACTGGGCAGTTCTTC. This codes for CASSLTYSSAPSTGQFF.

CDR3 coding DNA: TGTGCCAGCAGTTCCACTGGACTAGCGGGAGTTGGAGAGACCCAGTACTTC. This encodes CASSSTGLAGVGETQYF. The chain carries TRBV27 and TRBJ2-5; TRBD2 agrees at 13 bases. This CDR3 spans 17 amino acids. Germline V gives CDR1 MNHEY, CDR2 SMNVEV (reference sequence). The V gene end was trimmed by 4 bases and the J gene end by 4 bases; junction bases not matched to a gene: 9.

This clone was seen a few times. The chain links TRBV2 to TRBJ2-5; D perhaps matches TRBD1 (6 bases). Germline V gives CDR1 SNHLY, CDR2 FYNNEI. V gave up 8 bases and J gave up 5 bases, with 15 bases separating them. The CDR3 is 13 amino acids. CDR3 nucleotide sequence: TGTGCCAGCCCAAACAGGGTCGGGGAGACCCAGTACTTC. It translates to CASPNRVGETQYF.

V and J are TRBV28 and TRBJ1-1; 12 bases fit TRBD1. The germline gives CDR1 MDHEN, CDR2 SYDVKM. V gave up 7 bases and J gave up 4 bases; unmatched junction bases: 19. This CDR3 is 19 amino acids long. The chain's CDR3 is CASTQTGPGQGALSTEAFF. CDR3 coding DNA: TGTGCCAGCACCCAAACGGGGCCGGGACAGGGGGCGCTCAGCACTGAAGCTTTCTTT.

This clone was counted once. The chain links TRBV2 to TRBJ2-3, with 10 nucleotides matching TRBD2. The germline CDR1 and CDR2 sequences are SNHLY and FYNNEI. This CDR3 region has 15 residues. The V and J ends lost 3 bases and 1 base, in that order; junction bases with no gene match: 1. The CDR3 DNA reads TGTGCCAGCAGTGATGGGACTAGCGGCACAGATACGCAGTATTTT. Protein: CASSDGTSGTDTQYF.

The chain employs TRBV5-1 and TRBJ2-3, with D hard to call. Looked up from germline, CDR1 is SGHRS and CDR2 is YFSETQ. The CDR3 has 13 residues. The germline V and J ends were trimmed by 4 bases and 8 bases, with 14 bases remaining between them. CDR3 nucleotides: TGCGCCAGCAGCCCCGGCGAGAGCCGTACGCAGTATTTT. Protein sequence: CASSPGESRTQYF.

V is TRBV27 and J is TRBJ2-5, with D perhaps assigned TRBD1 or TRBD2 (5 bases each). Trimming removed 4 bases from V and 5 bases from J, with 14 bases in between. This CDR3 has 14 amino acids. From germline, CDR1 is MNHEY and CDR2 SMNVEV (reference sequence). For the CDR3, the DNA is TGTGCCAGCAGTTCCCCCGGGGCAGGGGAGACCCAGTACTTC. This encodes CASSSPGAGETQYF.

This clone occurred a few times. The chain carries TRBV28 and TRBJ2-1, with a tentative D call TRBD2 (5 bases). The CDR3 is 12 residues long. Deletions cut 7 bases from V and 4 bases from J, with 8 bases between. The germline CDR1 and CDR2 sequences are MDHEN and SYDVKM. CDR3 sequence reads: CASKEAYNEQFF. The CDR3 DNA follows: TGTGCCAGCAAGGAGGCGTACAATGAGCAGTTCTTC.

The chain couples TRBV5-5 to TRBJ2-5; D is perhaps TRBD1 (6 bases). The V and J ends lost 3 bases and 1 base respectively, with 10 bases between them. The CDR3 runs to 14 residues. The germline V gene has CDR1 SGHKS and CDR2 YYEKEE (reference sequence). The CDR3 region is CASSSLDSQETQYF. The CDR3 DNA reads as TGTGCCAGCAGCTCACTGGACAGCCAAGAGACCCAGTACTTC.

This clone is a singleton in its sample. The gene calls are TRBV29-1 and TRBJ1-4; weak D call: TRBD1 (5 bases). Trimming removed 3 bases at V and 3 bases at J, with 11 bases between. Germline CDR1 is SQVTM and CDR2 is ANQGSEA. The CDR3 totals 14 residues. This CDR3 is CSVEGQESNEKLFF. In nucleotides, the CDR3 is TGCAGCGTTGAGGGGCAAGAATCTAATGAAAAACTGTTTTTT.

This CDR3 reads CSVEYQPNQPQHF. CDR3 DNA sequence: TGCAGCGTTGAGTACCAGCCCAATCAGCCCCAGCATTTT. The gene calls are TRBV29-1 and TRBJ1-5; unclear D gene. CDR1 is SQVTM and CDR2 is ANQGSEA in the germline V gene. Trimming took 3 bases from V and 3 from J, leaving 9 bases between them. The CDR3 is made up of 13 amino acids.

The J gene is TRBJ1-1, the V gene TRBV19; D uncertain. Germline CDR1 and CDR2: LNHDA and SQIVND (reference sequence). Trimming took off 7 bases at V and 5 bases at J, with 14 bases between the two ends. This CDR3 comprises 13 residues. The CDR3 bases are TGTGCCAGTACGATCTCTTGGCGGACTGAAGCTTTCTTT. It encodes CASTISWRTEAFF.